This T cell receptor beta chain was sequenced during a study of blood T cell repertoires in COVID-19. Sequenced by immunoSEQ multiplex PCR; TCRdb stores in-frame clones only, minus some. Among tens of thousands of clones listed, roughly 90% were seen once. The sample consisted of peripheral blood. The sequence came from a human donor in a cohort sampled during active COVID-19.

CDR3 loop: CASSPRQGFNQPQHF. CDR3 bases: TGTGCCAGCTCACCCAGACAGGGATTCAATCAGCCCCAGCATTTT. This chain connects TRBV18 to TRBJ1-5, with 7 bases that match TRBD1. This CDR3 comprises 15 residues. J gave up 3 bases and V 3 bases, and 5 bases lay outside the gene matches. Germline V gene data show CDR1 as KGHSH and CDR2 as LQKENI. The full variable domain, completed using reference TRBV18 and TRBJ1-5, is NAGVMQNPRHLVRRRGQEARLRCSPMKGHSHVYWYRQLPEEGLKFMVYLQKENIIDESGMPKERFSAEFPKEGPSILRIQQVVRGDSAAYFCASSPRQGFNQPQHFGDGTRLSIL.